Following are 13 T cell receptor beta chains from one sample sequenced in a study of T cells expressing NK-cell markers. TCRdb reprocessed the 5' RACE reads, keeping one entry per CDR3 protein, no DNA. This listing includes about 540,000 distinct CDR3 sequences. Sequencing used blood T cells: a sorted CD56 or NKG2C T cell subset, CD4+ or CD8+ T cells, or bulk PBMC T cells (not recorded which). These receptors originate from a man aged 18-30 years in good health.

V is TRBV7-9 and J is TRBJ2-1; the D gene TCRdb calls, TRBD2, cannot be checked with no DNA. The CDR3 runs 17 residues. The germline V gene encodes CDR1 SEHNR and CDR2 FQNEAQ (reference sequence). Here the CDR3 reads CASSLEILAGGVHEQFF.

V and J are TRBV4-3 and TRBJ2-5; absent DNA, TCRdb's TRBD1 call cannot be checked. The V gene's germline CDR1 is LGHNA and CDR2 YSLEER. This CDR3 spans 15 amino acids. CDR3 in amino acids: CASSRTGGMEETQYF.

The chain combines TRBV5-1 with TRBJ2-1. Germline assignment: CDR1 SGHRS and CDR2 YFSETQ. The CDR3 loop spans 12 amino acids. The CDR3 sequence is CASSSRWAEQFF.

The chain recombines TRBV4-1 with TRBJ1-1; TCRdb lists TRBD1, though no DNA is available to test this call. The V gene's germline CDR1 is MGHRA and CDR2 YSYEKL. There are 13 residues in the CDR3. The CDR3 sequence is CASSQPGQASAFF.

The V and J genes are TRBV5-1 and TRBJ2-3. CDR3 length: 14 residues. Germline V CDR1 and CDR2: SGHRS, YFSETQ. The CDR3 loop is CASSLLQVTDTQYF.

V and J are TRBV29-1 and TRBJ1-2; TCRdb picks TRBD1, but there is no DNA to check that call. Germline values: CDR1 SQVTM, CDR2 ANQGSEA. This CDR3 has 13 residues. This CDR3 reads CSVEPSGGYGYTF.

V usage is TRBV24-1 and J usage is TRBJ2-1; there is no DNA to check the TCRdb D call of TRBD2. This CDR3 comprises 12 residues. The germline CDR1 and CDR2 sequences are KGHDR and SFDVKD. The CDR3 spells CATSDGLNEQFF.

The chain is built from TRBV5-1 and TRBJ1-2; TCRdb gives TRBD1 as the D gene, but with no DNA this cannot be confirmed. The CDR3 is 16 residues long. In germline, CDR1 is SGHRS, CDR2 YFSETQ. CDR3 residues: CASSLDRTNILYGYTF.

CDR3 loop: CSARSGTSASYEQYF. The chain uses TRBV20-1 and TRBJ2-7; no DNA is available, so the TRBD2 call from TCRdb remains unchecked. The length of the CDR3 is 15 residues. Germline V gene sequence: CDR1 DFQATT, CDR2 SNEGSKA (reference sequence).

The J gene is TRBJ2-4, the V gene TRBV12-3 or TRBV12-4; the TCRdb call, TRBD1, lacks DNA for checking. The CDR3 contains 17 residues. CDR3 amino acids: CASSWSLRAQTKNIQYF.

The chain has TRBV18 and TRBJ1-2; checking the TCRdb D call of TRBD1 is not possible without DNA. This CDR3 has 15 amino acids. Per the germline V gene, CDR1 is KGHSH and CDR2 is LQKENI. The CDR3 loop reads CASSQSSDRFYGYTF.

The chain has TRBV6-5 and TRBJ2-1; TCRdb lists TRBD1, though no DNA is available to test this call. Germline CDR1 is MNHEY and CDR2 is SVGAGI. The CDR3 loop spans 16 amino acids. The chain's CDR3 is CASTYVGGQGYNEQFF.

This sequence joins TRBV28 and TRBJ2-2; checking the TCRdb D call of TRBD2 is not possible without DNA. CDR3 length: 14 residues. Per the germline V gene, CDR1 is MDHEN and CDR2 is SYDVKM. CDR3 in amino acids: CASRPGGVTGELFF. The whole variable domain, filled in from reference TRBV28 and TRBJ2-2, reads DVKVTQSSRYLVKRTGEKVFLECVQDMDHENMFWYRQDPGLGLRLIYFSYDVKMKEKGDIPEGYSVSREKKERFSLILESASTNQTSMYLCASRPGGVTGELFFGEGSRLTVL.